The 7 T cell receptor beta chains in this list originate from one sample, sequenced in a study of T cells in Graves' hyperthyroidism and ophthalmopathy. Amplified regions were TCR beta CDR3 sequences from RNA transcripts. The HTBI primer set drove a first-round RT-PCR of the TCR CDR3. TCRdb independently ran MiXCR on the multiplex PCR reads; one entry per CDR3 protein. The sample holds about 570,000 distinct CDR3 sequences, roughly 50% seen once. Specimen: peripheral blood or thyroid tissue (not recorded which). The source is an adult woman with Graves' disease, either hyperthyroidism or ophthalmopathy (not recorded which).

The rearrangement joins TRBV5-8 to TRBJ2-5; 8 bases align to TRBD2. V gave up 4 bases and J gave up 1 base; unmatched junction bases: 3. This CDR3 contains 14 residues. Germline V gene lookup returns CDR1 SGHTS and CDR2 YDEGEE. CDR3 protein: CASSAGGSQETQYF. The CDR3 coding sequence is TGTGCCAGCAGCGCGGGAGGCTCCCAAGAGACCCAGTACTTC.

This chain joins TRBV9 and TRBJ1-2, with no clear D. The germline CDR1 and CDR2 sequences are SGDLS and YYNGEE. The CDR3 has 15 residues. The V end lost 6 bases, the J end lost 0 bases, and 15 bases lay between the germline ends. CDR3 sequence: CASTPFRASNYGYTF. The CDR3 bases are TGTGCCAGCACACCGTTCAGAGCGTCTAACTATGGCTACACCTTC.

This clonotype was recorded at least ten times. The chain carries TRBV4-1 and TRBJ2-5, with TRBD1 matching over 7 bases. The CDR3 consists of 13 residues. With 5 bases clipped from V and 3 bases from J, the junction kept 3 bases outside the gene matches. CDR1 and CDR2 (germline): MGHRA, YSYEKL. CDR3 region: CASSRGLKETQYF. The CDR3 DNA reads as TGCGCCAGCAGCAGGGGGCTTAAAGAGACCCAGTACTTC.

This clonotype has at least ten counts. The genes are TRBV7-9 and TRBJ2-7; D gene uncertain. This CDR3 comprises 16 residues. Germline values: CDR1 SEHNR, CDR2 FQNEAQ (reference sequence). Trimming stripped 5 bases from V and 3 bases from J, with 20 bases between. CDR3 sequence (DNA): TGTGCCAGCAGCCCAGACGGACCGCCGTGGGTCTACGAGCAGTACTTC. Its translation: CASSPDGPPWVYEQYF.

This clonotype appeared once. One junction end does not reproduce the germline sequence, and a read error may be involved. V gene TRBV7-9 combines with J gene TRBJ2-6; TRBD2 matches 10 bases. There are 19 residues in the CDR3. CDR1 and CDR2 (germline): SEHNR, FQNEAQ (reference sequence). The CDR3 here is CASSYDVGSGGSGTNVLTF. The CDR3 DNA reads as TGTGCCAGCAGCTACGACGTGGGTAGCGGGGGGTCTGGGACCAACGTCCTGACTTTC.

Turning to this clonotype: Relative to the germline gene, one junction end is altered; a read error may explain this. The chain joins TRBV6-5 to TRBJ1-4, with no clear D. Germline assignment: CDR1 MNHEY and CDR2 SVGAGI. This CDR3 has 13 residues. The CDR3 nucleotides read TGTGCCATCAGTGACCCGGACGTTGAAAAACTGTTTTTT. Translation: CAISDPDVEKLFF.

This clonotype was seen many times. The rearrangement uses TRBV5-1 and TRBJ1-1, with D tentatively TRBD1 (5 bases). Per the germline V gene, CDR1 is SGHRS and CDR2 is YFSETQ. There are 16 residues in the CDR3. Deletions cut 4 bases from V and 8 bases from J, with 24 bases between. This chain's CDR3 is CASSKGDTGSGIEAFF. The CDR3 DNA sequence: TGCGCCAGCAGCAAAGGGGATACCGGGTCAGGAATCGAAGCTTTCTTT. The full variable domain, completed using reference TRBV5-1 and TRBJ1-1, is KAGVTQTPRYLIKTRGQQVTLSCSPISGHRSVSWYQQTPGQGLQFLFEYFSETQRNKGNFPGRFSGRQFSNSRSEMNVSTLELGDSALYLCASSKGDTGSGIEAFFGQGTRLTVV.